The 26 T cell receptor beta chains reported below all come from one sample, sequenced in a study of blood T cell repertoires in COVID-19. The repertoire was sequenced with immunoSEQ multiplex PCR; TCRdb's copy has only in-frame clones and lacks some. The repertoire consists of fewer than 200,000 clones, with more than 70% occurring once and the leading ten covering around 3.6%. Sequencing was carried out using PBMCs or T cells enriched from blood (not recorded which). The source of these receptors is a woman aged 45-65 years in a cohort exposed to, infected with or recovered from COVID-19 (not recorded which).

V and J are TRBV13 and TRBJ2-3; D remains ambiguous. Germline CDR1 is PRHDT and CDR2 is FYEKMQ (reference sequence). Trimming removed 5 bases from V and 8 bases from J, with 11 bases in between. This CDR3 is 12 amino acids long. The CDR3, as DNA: TGTGCCAGCAGCCTATCCTACGGTACGCAGTATTTT. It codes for CASSLSYGTQYF.

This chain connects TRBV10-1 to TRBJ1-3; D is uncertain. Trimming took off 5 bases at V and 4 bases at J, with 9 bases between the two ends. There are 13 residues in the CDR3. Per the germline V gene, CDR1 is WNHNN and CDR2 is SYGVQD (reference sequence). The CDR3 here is CASSSGGGNTIYF. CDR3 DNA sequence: TGCGCCAGCAGTTCAGGTGGAGGAAACACCATATATTTT.

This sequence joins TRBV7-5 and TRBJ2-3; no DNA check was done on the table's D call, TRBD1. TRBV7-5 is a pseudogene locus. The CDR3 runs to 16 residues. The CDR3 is CARSLQGEHSTDTQYF. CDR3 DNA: TGTGCCAGAAGCTTACAGGGGGAGCACAGCACAGATACGCAGTATTTT.

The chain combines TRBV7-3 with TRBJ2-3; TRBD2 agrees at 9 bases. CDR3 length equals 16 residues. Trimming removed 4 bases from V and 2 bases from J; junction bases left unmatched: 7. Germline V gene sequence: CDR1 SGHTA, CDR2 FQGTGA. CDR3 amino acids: CASSSGLAGSTDTQYF. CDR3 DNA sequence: TGTGCCAGCAGCTCGGGACTAGCAGGGTCCACAGATACGCAGTATTTT.

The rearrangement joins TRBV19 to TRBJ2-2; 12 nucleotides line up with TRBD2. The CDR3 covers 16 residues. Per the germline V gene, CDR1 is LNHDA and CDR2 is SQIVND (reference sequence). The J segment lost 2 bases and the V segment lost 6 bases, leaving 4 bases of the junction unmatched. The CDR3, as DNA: TGTGCCAGTAGGGTGACTAGCGGGGGCAACACCGGGGAGCTGTTTTTT. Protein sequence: CASRVTSGGNTGELFF.

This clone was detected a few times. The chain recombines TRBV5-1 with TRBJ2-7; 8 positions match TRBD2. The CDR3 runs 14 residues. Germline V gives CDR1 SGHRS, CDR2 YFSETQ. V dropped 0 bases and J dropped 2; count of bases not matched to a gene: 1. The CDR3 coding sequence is TGCGCCAGCAGCTTGGTAGCGGGGCCCTACGAGCAGTACTTC. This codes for CASSLVAGPYEQYF.

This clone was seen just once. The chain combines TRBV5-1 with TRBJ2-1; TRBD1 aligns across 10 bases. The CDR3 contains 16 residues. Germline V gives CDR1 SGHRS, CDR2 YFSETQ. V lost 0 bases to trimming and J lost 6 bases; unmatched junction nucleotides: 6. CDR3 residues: CASSLGDRGGVNEQFF. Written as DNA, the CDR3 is TGCGCCAGCAGCTTGGGGGACAGGGGTGGGGTCAATGAGCAGTTCTTC. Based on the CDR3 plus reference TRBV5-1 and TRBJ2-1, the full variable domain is KAGVTQTPRYLIKTRGQQVTLSCSPISGHRSVSWYQQTPGQGLQFLFEYFSETQRNKGNFPGRFSGRQFSNSRSEMNVSTLELGDSALYLCASSLGDRGGVNEQFFGPGTRLTVL.

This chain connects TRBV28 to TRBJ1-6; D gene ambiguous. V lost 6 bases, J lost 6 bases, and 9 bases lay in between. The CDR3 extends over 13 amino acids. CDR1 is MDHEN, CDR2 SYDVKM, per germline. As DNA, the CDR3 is TGTGCCAGCAGGAGGTTGGGTAATTCACCCCTCCACTTT. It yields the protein CASRRLGNSPLHF.

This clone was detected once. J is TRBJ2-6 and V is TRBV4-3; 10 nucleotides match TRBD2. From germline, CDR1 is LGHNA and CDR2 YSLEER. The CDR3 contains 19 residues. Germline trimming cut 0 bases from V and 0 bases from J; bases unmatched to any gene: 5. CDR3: CASSQEPLAGSSGANVLTF. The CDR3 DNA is TGCGCCAGCAGCCAAGAACCACTAGCGGGAAGCTCTGGGGCCAACGTCCTGACTTTC.

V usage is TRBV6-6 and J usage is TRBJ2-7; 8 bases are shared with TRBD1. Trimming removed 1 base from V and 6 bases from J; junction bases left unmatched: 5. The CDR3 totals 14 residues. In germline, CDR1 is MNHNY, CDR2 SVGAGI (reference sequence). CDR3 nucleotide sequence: TGTGCCAGCAGTTACTTGAGACAGGGGTTCGAGCAGTACTTC. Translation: CASSYLRQGFEQYF.

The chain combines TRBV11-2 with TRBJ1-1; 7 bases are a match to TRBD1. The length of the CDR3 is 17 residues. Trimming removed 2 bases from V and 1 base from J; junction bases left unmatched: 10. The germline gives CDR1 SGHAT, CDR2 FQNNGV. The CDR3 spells CASSLYPRGLKNTEAFF. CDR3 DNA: TGTGCCAGCAGCTTATACCCTAGGGGGCTTAAGAACACTGAAGCTTTCTTT.

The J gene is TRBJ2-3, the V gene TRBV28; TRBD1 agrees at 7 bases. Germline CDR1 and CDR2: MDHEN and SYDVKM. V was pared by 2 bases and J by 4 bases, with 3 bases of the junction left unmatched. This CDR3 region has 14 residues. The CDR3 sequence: CASSLEGAPDTQYF. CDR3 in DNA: TGTGCCAGCAGTTTAGAGGGGGCGCCAGATACGCAGTATTTT.

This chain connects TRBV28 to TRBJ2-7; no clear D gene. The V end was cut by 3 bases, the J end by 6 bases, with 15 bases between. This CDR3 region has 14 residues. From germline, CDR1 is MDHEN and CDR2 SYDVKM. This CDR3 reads CASSLRGYGGEQYF. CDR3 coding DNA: TGTGCCAGCAGTTTGCGAGGTTACGGCGGCGAGCAGTACTTC.

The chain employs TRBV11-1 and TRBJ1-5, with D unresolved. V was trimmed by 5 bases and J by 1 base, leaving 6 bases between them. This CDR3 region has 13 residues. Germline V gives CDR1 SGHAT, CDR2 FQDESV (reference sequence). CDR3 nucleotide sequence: TGTGCCAGCAGCCTACAGAGCAATCAGCCCCAGCATTTT. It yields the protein CASSLQSNQPQHF. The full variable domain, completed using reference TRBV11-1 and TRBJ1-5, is EAEVAQSPRYKITEKSQAVAFWCDPISGHATLYWYRQILGQGPELLVQFQDESVVDDSQLPKDRFSAERLKGVDSTLKIQPAELGDSAMYLCASSLQSNQPQHFGDGTRLSIL.

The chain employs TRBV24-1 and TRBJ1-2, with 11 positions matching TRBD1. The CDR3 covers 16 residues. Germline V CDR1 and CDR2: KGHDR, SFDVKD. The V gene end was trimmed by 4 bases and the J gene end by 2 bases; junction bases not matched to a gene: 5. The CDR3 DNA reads TGTGCCACCAGTGACCACCGGACAGGGGGCAACTATGGCTACACCTTC. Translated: CATSDHRTGGNYGYTF.

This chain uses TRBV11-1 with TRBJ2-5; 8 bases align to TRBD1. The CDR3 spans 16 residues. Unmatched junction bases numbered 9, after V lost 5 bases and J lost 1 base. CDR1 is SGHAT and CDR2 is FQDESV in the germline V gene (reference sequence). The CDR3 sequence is CASSPRDRTFQETQYF. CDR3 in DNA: TGTGCCAGCAGCCCGAGGGACAGGACTTTCCAAGAGACCCAGTACTTC.

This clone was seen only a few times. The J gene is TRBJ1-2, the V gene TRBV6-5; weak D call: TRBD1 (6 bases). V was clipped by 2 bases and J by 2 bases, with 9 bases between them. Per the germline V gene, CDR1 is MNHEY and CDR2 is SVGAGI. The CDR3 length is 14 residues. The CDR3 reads CASSYLDRNYGYTF. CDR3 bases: TGTGCCAGCAGTTACCTGGACAGAAACTATGGCTACACCTTC.

The CDR3 protein is CASSNMGLSTDTQYF. For the CDR3, the DNA is TGTGCCAGCAGCAACATGGGACTGAGCACAGATACGCAGTATTTT. This chain uses TRBV14 with TRBJ2-3; perhaps TRBD2 as D (6 bases). Germline assignment: CDR1 SGHDN and CDR2 FVKESK. The CDR3 has 15 residues. V lost 5 bases and J 0 bases, leaving 12 bases between the germline ends.

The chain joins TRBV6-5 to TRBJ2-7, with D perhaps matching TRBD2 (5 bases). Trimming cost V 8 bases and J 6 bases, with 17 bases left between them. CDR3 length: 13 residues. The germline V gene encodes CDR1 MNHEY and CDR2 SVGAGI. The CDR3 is CASDSLLVSEQYF. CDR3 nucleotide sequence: TGTGCCAGCGACTCCCTACTAGTCTCCGAGCAGTACTTC.

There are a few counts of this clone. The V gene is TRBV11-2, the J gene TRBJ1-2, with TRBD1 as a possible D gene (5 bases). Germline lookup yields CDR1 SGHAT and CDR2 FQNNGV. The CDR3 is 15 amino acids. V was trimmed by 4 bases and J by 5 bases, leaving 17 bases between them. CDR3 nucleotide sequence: TGTGCCAGCAGCTCCATGTGGCGGGGCCTTTATGGCTACACCTTC. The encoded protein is CASSSMWRGLYGYTF.

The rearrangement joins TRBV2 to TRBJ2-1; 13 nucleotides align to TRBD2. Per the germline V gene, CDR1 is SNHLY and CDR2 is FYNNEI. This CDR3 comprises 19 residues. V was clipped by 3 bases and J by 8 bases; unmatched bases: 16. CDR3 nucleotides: TGTGCCAGCAGTGACTTAAGGGGGACTAGCGGGAAATGGGGCGATGAGCAGTTCTTC. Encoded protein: CASSDLRGTSGKWGDEQFF.

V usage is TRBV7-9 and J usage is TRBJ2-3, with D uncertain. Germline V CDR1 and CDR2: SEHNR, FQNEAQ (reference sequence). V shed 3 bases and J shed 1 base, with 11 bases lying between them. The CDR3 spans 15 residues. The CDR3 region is CASSFGSRGTDTQYF. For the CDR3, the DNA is TGTGCCAGCAGCTTCGGATCTAGAGGCACAGATACGCAGTATTTT.

The CDR3 loop is CASTPTGGIDGYTF. As DNA, the CDR3 is TGTGCCAGCACACCCACAGGGGGCATTGATGGCTACACCTTC. This chain joins TRBV7-2 and TRBJ1-2; 9 bases are shared with TRBD1. The CDR3 is 14 residues long. The ends lost 7 bases at V and 6 bases at J; junction bases unmatched: 9. Germline assignment: CDR1 SGHTA and CDR2 FQGNSA.

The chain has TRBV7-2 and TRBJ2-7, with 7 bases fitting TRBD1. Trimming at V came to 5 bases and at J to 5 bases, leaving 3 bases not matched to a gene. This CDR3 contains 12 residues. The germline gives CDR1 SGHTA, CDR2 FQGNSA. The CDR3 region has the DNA TGTGCCAGCAGCATGACAGGGAACGAGCAGTACTTC. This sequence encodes CASSMTGNEQYF.

The CDR3 coding sequence is TGTGCCAGTAGTATTAGGACTAGCGGGAGGGCCGGGGAGCTGTTTTTT. This encodes CASSIRTSGRAGELFF. The chain links TRBV19 to TRBJ2-2, with 15 nucleotides matching TRBD2. The CDR3 covers 16 residues. V trimming: 3 bases; J trimming: 6 bases; junction bases outside the gene matches: 2. Looked up from germline, CDR1 is LNHDA and CDR2 is SQIVND (reference sequence).

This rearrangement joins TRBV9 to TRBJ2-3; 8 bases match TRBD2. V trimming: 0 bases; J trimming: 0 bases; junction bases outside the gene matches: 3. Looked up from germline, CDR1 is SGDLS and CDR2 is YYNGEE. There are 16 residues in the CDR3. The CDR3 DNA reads TGTGCCAGCAGCGTAGGGCGGGGGGCCAGCACAGATACGCAGTATTTT. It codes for CASSVGRGASTDTQYF. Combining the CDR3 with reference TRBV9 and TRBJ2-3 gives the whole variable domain DSGVTQTPKHLITATGQRVTLRCSPRSGDLSVYWYQQSLDQGLQFLIQYYNGEERAKGNILERFSAQQFPDLHSELNLSSLELGDSALYFCASSVGRGASTDTQYFGPGTRLTVL.